These T cell receptor beta chains were read from a single sample in a study of blood T cell repertoires in COVID-19. Assay: immunoSEQ multiplex PCR; the TCRdb copy retains only in-frame clones and omits some. In the table there are over 250,000 clones, 88% of which are singletons. Input material: PBMCs or T cells enriched from blood (not recorded which). The receptor set was obtained from a woman in her sixties or seventies in a cohort exposed to, infected with or recovered from COVID-19 (not recorded which). Each CDR3 is given with its conserved first and last residue. Fields, in order: CDR3 DNA, CDR3 protein, V gene, J gene, clone size, D gene. A D gene is named only where the DNA matches it firmly. Size is stated for part of the rows, as once, few or many counts, or as a class when the clone is expanded.

CDR3 DNA: TGTGCCAGCAGTCGAGGGTACCAAGAGACCCAGTACTTC; CDR3 protein: CASSRGYQETQYF; V gene: TRBV6-5; J gene: TRBJ2-5; clone size: -; D gene: -
CDR3 DNA: TGCAGCGTTGGACAGGGGGGACCCCCGGAGAGGTTCTTC; CDR3 protein: CSVGQGGPPERFF; V gene: TRBV29-1; J gene: TRBJ2-1; clone size: -; D gene: TRBD1
CDR3 DNA: TGTGCCAGCAGCGTAGACGGACTAGCGGAGGGAAGCTCCTACAATGAGCAGTTCTTC; CDR3 protein: CASSVDGLAEGSSYNEQFF; V gene: TRBV9; J gene: TRBJ2-1; clone size: -; D gene: TRBD2
CDR3 DNA: TGTGCCAGCAGCAACCCGAGGACTAGCGGGAGCTGGCCAGATACGCAGTATTTT; CDR3 protein: CASSNPRTSGSWPDTQYF; V gene: TRBV11-2; J gene: TRBJ2-3; clone size: -; D gene: TRBD2
CDR3 DNA: TGTGCCAGCAGCGTAGGGCGGGTTAATTCACCCCTCCACTTT; CDR3 protein: CASSVGRVNSPLHF; V gene: TRBV9; J gene: TRBJ1-6; clone size: -; D gene: -
CDR3 DNA: TGTGCCAGCAGTTTTCTCCCGACAGAGACCTACGAGCAGTACTTC; CDR3 protein: CASSFLPTETYEQYF; V gene: TRBV28; J gene: TRBJ2-7; clone size: -; D gene: -
CDR3 DNA: TGTGCCAGCATTATTAGCGGGAACACCGGGGAGCTGTTTTTT; CDR3 protein: CASIISGNTGELFF; V gene: TRBV2; J gene: TRBJ2-2; clone size: -; D gene: -
CDR3 DNA: TGTGCCAGCAGTTTCAGGGACACAGCAGATCCCTACGAGCAGTACTTC; CDR3 protein: CASSFRDTADPYEQYF; V gene: TRBV27; J gene: TRBJ2-7; clone size: -; D gene: -
CDR3 DNA: TGCGCCAGCAGCCCTGGGGGGAGGGAGGACTACGAGCAGTACTTC; CDR3 protein: CASSPGGREDYEQYF; V gene: TRBV5-1; J gene: TRBJ2-7; clone size: -; D gene: TRBD2
CDR3 DNA: TGTGCCAGCAGTTTAAATCAGGCAGGGACCTACAATGAGCAGTTCTTC; CDR3 protein: CASSLNQAGTYNEQFF; V gene: TRBV27; J gene: TRBJ2-1; clone size: -; D gene: -
CDR3 DNA: TGTGCCAGCAGCTATGGGACAGGGGGCTCCTACGAGCAGTACTTC; CDR3 protein: CASSYGTGGSYEQYF; V gene: TRBV11-1; J gene: TRBJ2-7; clone size: -; D gene: TRBD1
CDR3 DNA: TGTGCCAGCAGTCCGGCCTCTGGGACACCAGATAGTGGCTACACCTTC; CDR3 protein: CASSPASGTPDSGYTF; V gene: TRBV28; J gene: TRBJ1-2; clone size: -; D gene: -
CDR3 DNA: TGTGCCAGCATCTCGGACAGGGGCAATGAGCAGTTCTTC; CDR3 protein: CASISDRGNEQFF; V gene: TRBV2; J gene: TRBJ2-1; clone size: -; D gene: TRBD1
CDR3 DNA: TGCGCCAGCAGCCAGTGGACTAGCGGGAGCTCCTACGAGCAGTACTTC; CDR3 protein: CASSQWTSGSSYEQYF; V gene: TRBV4-3; J gene: TRBJ2-7; clone size: once; D gene: TRBD2
CDR3 DNA: TGTGCCAGCAGTTACGGGCGGACAGGCGGTTTCCACTTT; CDR3 protein: CASSYGRTGGFHF; V gene: TRBV6-6; J gene: TRBJ1-6; clone size: -; D gene: TRBD1
CDR3 DNA: TGTGCCAGCAGTCCGCGGGCGGGGGGGAACACTGAAGCTTTCTTT; CDR3 protein: CASSPRAGGNTEAFF; V gene: TRBV28; J gene: TRBJ1-1; clone size: -; D gene: -
CDR3 DNA: TGTGCCAGCTCACCACAAGGACAGGGTTTCGACGAGCAGTACTTC; CDR3 protein: CASSPQGQGFDEQYF; V gene: TRBV18; J gene: TRBJ2-7; clone size: -; D gene: TRBD1
CDR3 DNA: TGTGCCTGGAGTGTAATCGAGGATCAGCCCCAGCATTTT; CDR3 protein: CAWSVIEDQPQHF; V gene: TRBV30; J gene: TRBJ1-5; clone size: -; D gene: -
CDR3 DNA: TGTGCCAGCAGTCAAACAGGGGGAACTCTCAATCAGCCCCAGCATTTT; CDR3 protein: CASSQTGGTLNQPQHF; V gene: TRBV28; J gene: TRBJ1-5; clone size: -; D gene: TRBD1
CDR3 DNA: TGTGCCAGCAGTAGGGGGGGGGCCAACCAAGAGACCCAGTACTTC; CDR3 protein: CASSRGGANQETQYF; V gene: TRBV28; J gene: TRBJ2-5; clone size: once; D gene: -
CDR3 DNA: TGTGCCAGCAGTTCTGAGTACAGGGTGCGGGGCTACACCTTC; CDR3 protein: CASSSEYRVRGYTF; V gene: TRBV28; J gene: TRBJ1-2; clone size: -; D gene: -
CDR3 DNA: TGCGCCAGCAGCTCAGGACTAGCGGGAGAGACCGGGGAGCTGTTTTTT; CDR3 protein: CASSSGLAGETGELFF; V gene: TRBV5-1; J gene: TRBJ2-2; clone size: -; D gene: TRBD2
CDR3 DNA: TGTGCCACCAGCAGAGTAGCGGGCGGGTACAATGAGCAGTTCTTC; CDR3 protein: CATSRVAGGYNEQFF; V gene: TRBV15; J gene: TRBJ2-1; clone size: few; D gene: TRBD2
CDR3 DNA: TGTGCCAGCTCACCACCGGCCAGGGGGTCCTACAATGAGCAGTTCTTC; CDR3 protein: CASSPPARGSYNEQFF; V gene: TRBV18; J gene: TRBJ2-1; clone size: -; D gene: TRBD1
CDR3 DNA: TGTGCCTGGACCGAGGGGACTTCGAATGAAAAACTGTTTTTT; CDR3 protein: CAWTEGTSNEKLFF; V gene: TRBV30; J gene: TRBJ1-4; clone size: -; D gene: -
CDR3 DNA: TGTGCCAGCAGTGACCCGGGACTCCCCTCCTACGAGCAGTACTTC; CDR3 protein: CASSDPGLPSYEQYF; V gene: TRBV28; J gene: TRBJ2-7; clone size: -; D gene: -
CDR3 DNA: TGTGCCACTCGTGAGTTCTCTGGAAACACCATATATTTT; CDR3 protein: CATREFSGNTIYF; V gene: TRBV2; J gene: TRBJ1-3; clone size: -; D gene: -
CDR3 DNA: TGTGCCAGCTCACCATCGAGTAGCTCCTACGAGCAGTACTTC; CDR3 protein: CASSPSSSSYEQYF; V gene: TRBV18; J gene: TRBJ2-7; clone size: once; D gene: -
CDR3 DNA: TGTGCCAGCAGAACCTACAACAGGGGGCCTAATTCACCCCTCCACTTT; CDR3 protein: CASRTYNRGPNSPLHF; V gene: TRBV27; J gene: TRBJ1-6; clone size: -; D gene: TRBD1
CDR3 DNA: TGTGCCAGCAGCTTGGAACCCGGGGGGCCTGGGGCCAACGTCCTGACTTTC; CDR3 protein: CASSLEPGGPGANVLTF; V gene: TRBV11-3; J gene: TRBJ2-6; clone size: -; D gene: -
CDR3 DNA: TGTGCCAGCAGCGAGGGTACCGGATACCAGAGTGGGGACACTGAAGCTTTCTTT; CDR3 protein: CASSEGTGYQSGDTEAFF; V gene: TRBV7-9; J gene: TRBJ1-1; clone size: -; D gene: -
CDR3 DNA: TGTGCCACCAGTGATTCAGGGCGGCAGCCCCAGCATTTT; CDR3 protein: CATSDSGRQPQHF; V gene: TRBV24-1; J gene: TRBJ1-5; clone size: -; D gene: -
CDR3 DNA: TGTGCCAGCAGCCCGATTGGGACTAGCGGGAGGACTAAAGAGCAGTACTTC; CDR3 protein: CASSPIGTSGRTKEQYF; V gene: TRBV7-3; J gene: TRBJ2-7; clone size: -; D gene: TRBD2
CDR3 DNA: TGCAGCGTTGAAACAGGAGGGGACAGGGAAGGGGAAAAACTGTTTTTT; CDR3 protein: CSVETGGDREGEKLFF; V gene: TRBV29-1; J gene: TRBJ1-4; clone size: once; D gene: TRBD1
CDR3 DNA: TGCAGTGCTAGTCCCGGTTTTACCTACGAGCAGTACTTC; CDR3 protein: CSASPGFTYEQYF; V gene: TRBV20-1; J gene: TRBJ2-7; clone size: many; D gene: -
CDR3 DNA: TGTGCCAGCAGCCACCGGTACGAGCAGTACTTC; CDR3 protein: CASSHRYEQYF; V gene: TRBV3-1/TRBV3-2; J gene: TRBJ2-7; clone size: once; D gene: -
CDR3 DNA: TGTGCCAGCAGCTTAATGGCGGCAAACCCTGAAGCTTTCTTT; CDR3 protein: CASSLMAANPEAFF; V gene: TRBV7-3; J gene: TRBJ1-1; clone size: -; D gene: -
CDR3 DNA: TGTGCCAGCAGTTCGCAGCGGGAGGTCGAGACCCAGTACTTC; CDR3 protein: CASSSQREVETQYF; V gene: TRBV28; J gene: TRBJ2-5; clone size: once; D gene: TRBD2
CDR3 DNA: TGTGCCAGCTCACCCCGACAGGGGATGGGTGATCAGCCCCAGCATTTT; CDR3 protein: CASSPRQGMGDQPQHF; V gene: TRBV18; J gene: TRBJ1-5; clone size: -; D gene: TRBD1
CDR3 DNA: TGTGCCATCAGCCAGCCCGGGGGGATAGAGACCCAGTACTTC; CDR3 protein: CAISQPGGIETQYF; V gene: TRBV10-3; J gene: TRBJ2-5; clone size: -; D gene: TRBD2
CDR3 DNA: TGTGCCAGCAGCTTAACTGCGACAGGGGGGCAGTACTTC; CDR3 protein: CASSLTATGGQYF; V gene: TRBV7-3; J gene: TRBJ2-7; clone size: -; D gene: TRBD1
CDR3 DNA: TGTGCCAGCAGCCTATGGACAGGGAAAAATCAGCCCCAGCATTTT; CDR3 protein: CASSLWTGKNQPQHF; V gene: TRBV5-5; J gene: TRBJ1-5; clone size: -; D gene: TRBD1
CDR3 DNA: TGTGCCAGCAGCCCCGCCTCGACTAGCGGGTCGAAGAATGAGCAGTTCTTC; CDR3 protein: CASSPASTSGSKNEQFF; V gene: TRBV7-2; J gene: TRBJ2-1; clone size: -; D gene: TRBD2
CDR3 DNA: TGTGCCTCCGGTCGGGGAAGTGGAAACACCATATATTTT; CDR3 protein: CASGRGSGNTIYF; V gene: TRBV19; J gene: TRBJ1-3; clone size: -; D gene: -
CDR3 DNA: TGCGCCAGCAGCCCCTCCGGACAGGGAAAAATTTCAAGGCATCCGACTGAAGCTTTCTTT; CDR3 protein: CASSPSGQGKISRHPTEAFF; V gene: TRBV5-1; J gene: TRBJ1-1; clone size: -; D gene: TRBD1
CDR3 DNA: TGTGCCAGCAGCTTAGGGGTGGCCCTTTCGCGGTCCTACAATGAGCAGTTCTTC; CDR3 protein: CASSLGVALSRSYNEQFF; V gene: TRBV7-2; J gene: TRBJ2-1; clone size: -; D gene: -
CDR3 DNA: TGTGCCAGCAGCTTGGAGAACAGGGGGCGCCGCTACACCTTC; CDR3 protein: CASSLENRGRRYTF; V gene: TRBV5-5; J gene: TRBJ1-2; clone size: -; D gene: TRBD1
CDR3 DNA: TGTGCCAGCAGTGACTTCGGCCAGGGGACCGGGGAGCTGTTTTTT; CDR3 protein: CASSDFGQGTGELFF; V gene: TRBV25-1; J gene: TRBJ2-2; clone size: -; D gene: -
CDR3 DNA: TGTGCCAGCGGAGCTTTGGGGGCGCCCATGGGGGGCTACACCTTC; CDR3 protein: CASGALGAPMGGYTF; V gene: TRBV27; J gene: TRBJ1-2; clone size: -; D gene: -
CDR3 DNA: TGTGCCAGTAGGCGGGATAGCAATCAGCCCCAGCATTTT; CDR3 protein: CASRRDSNQPQHF; V gene: TRBV19; J gene: TRBJ1-5; clone size: -; D gene: -
CDR3 DNA: TGTGCCAGCAGCTTAGAGGTAGGGGGCAATGAGCAGTTCTTC; CDR3 protein: CASSLEVGGNEQFF; V gene: TRBV11-1; J gene: TRBJ2-1; clone size: -; D gene: -
CDR3 DNA: TGTGCCAGCAGTCCCCCGGGACAGTACAATGAGCAGTTCTTC; CDR3 protein: CASSPPGQYNEQFF; V gene: TRBV28; J gene: TRBJ2-1; clone size: -; D gene: TRBD1
CDR3 DNA: TGTGCCAGCAGCCGGGGACTAGCCAACCGAGATACGCAGTATTTT; CDR3 protein: CASSRGLANRDTQYF; V gene: TRBV3-1/TRBV3-2; J gene: TRBJ2-3; clone size: -; D gene: TRBD2